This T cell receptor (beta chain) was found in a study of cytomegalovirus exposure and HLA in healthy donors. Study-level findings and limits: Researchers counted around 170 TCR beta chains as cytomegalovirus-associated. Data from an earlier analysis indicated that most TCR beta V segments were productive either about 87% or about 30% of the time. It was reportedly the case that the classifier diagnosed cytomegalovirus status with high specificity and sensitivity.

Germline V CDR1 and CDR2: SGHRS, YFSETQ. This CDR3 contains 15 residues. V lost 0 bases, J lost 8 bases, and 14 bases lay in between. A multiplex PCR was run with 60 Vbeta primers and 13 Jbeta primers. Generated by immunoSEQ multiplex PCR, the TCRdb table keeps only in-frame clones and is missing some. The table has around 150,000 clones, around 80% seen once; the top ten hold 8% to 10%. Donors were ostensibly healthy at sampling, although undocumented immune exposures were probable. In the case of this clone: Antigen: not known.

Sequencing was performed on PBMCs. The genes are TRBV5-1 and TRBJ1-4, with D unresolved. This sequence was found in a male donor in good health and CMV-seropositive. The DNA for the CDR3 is TGCGCCAGCAGCTTGGAGTCTCCCGCTCGGGAAAAACTGTTTTTT. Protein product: CASSLESPAREKLFF.